Each of the 20 T cell receptor beta chains below was sequenced from the same sample in a study of T cell clonality in common variable immunodeficiency. Sequenced by immunoSEQ multiplex PCR; TCRdb stores in-frame clones only, minus some. Sampling found fewer than 55,000 clones, none seen once. The specimen was peripheral blood mononuclear cells. The receptors were sampled from a person aged 18 to 75 in good health.

This clone was found a few times. The DNA ends 3 residues before the CDR3 does, and the rest of the CDR3 is filled in from the germline J gene. V is TRBV7-3 and J is TRBJ2-1, with 8 nucleotides matching TRBD2. The CDR3 is 15 residues long. The V gene's germline CDR1 is SGHTA and CDR2 FQGTGA. The ends lost 5 bases at V and 8 bases at J; junction bases unmatched: 11. The CDR3 sequence: CASSPSGLEFDEQFF. Incomplete CDR3 DNA: TGTGCCAGCAGCCCGTCGGGACTAGAGTTTGATGAG.

This clone was seen repeatedly, ten times or more. The read is 3 residues too short to cover the CDR3 end, so that end is filled in from the germline J gene. This sequence joins TRBV30 and TRBJ2-2; a weak D match, TRBD2 (6 bases). The CDR3 length is 13 residues. Germline V gives CDR1 GTSNPN, CDR2 SVGIG (reference sequence). V was pared by 4 bases and J by 6 bases, with 12 bases between. CDR3 sequence reads: CAWKAGLAGELFF. Partial CDR3 DNA: TGTGCCTGGAAGGCGGGATTGGCCGGGGAG.

Worth noting for this clone: The observed sequence ends 3 residues before the CDR3 terminus, with the missing tail filled in from the germline J gene. The chain has TRBV11-2 and TRBJ2-2; D is perhaps TRBD1 (5 bases). CDR3 length: 14 amino acids. Germline assignment: CDR1 SGHAT and CDR2 FQNNGV. CDR3 sequence reads: CASSFSGYSSPLFF. The covered CDR3 bases are TGTGCCAGCAGCTTTTCAGGGTATAGTTCACCG. The full variable domain, its missing parts supplied by reference TRBV11-2 and TRBJ2-2, is EAGVAQSPRYKIIEKRQSVAFWCNPISGHATLYWYQQILGQGPKLLIQFQNNGVVDDSQLPKDRFSAERLKGVDSTLKIQPAKLEDSAVYLCASSFSGYSSPLFFGEGSRLTVL.

CDR3 loop: CASSGGLNEKLFF. The CDR3 bases that were read are TGTGCCAGCTCCGGGGGACTTAATGAAAAA. The gene calls are TRBV11-1 and TRBJ1-4; the D gene is possibly TRBD1 (5 bases). The read finishes 3 residues shy of the CDR3 end, and the germline J gene is used to complete it. With 8 bases removed from V and 4 bases from J, the gap between germline ends came to 11 bases. Germline V gives CDR1 SGHAT, CDR2 FQDESV (reference sequence). This CDR3 contains 13 residues.

This clone was found a few times. Coverage ceases 3 residues before the CDR3 finishes, and the germline J gene fills in the end. V and J are TRBV10-2 and TRBJ1-1; the D gene is possibly TRBD1 (6 bases). This CDR3 is 14 amino acids long. V lost 8 bases to trimming and J lost 0 bases, with 13 bases between them. Germline V gene data show CDR1 as WSHSY and CDR2 as SAAADI. CDR3 DNA (partial): TGCGCCAGCCGGGGGGGCGCGATGAACACTGAA. As protein: CASRGGAMNTE. The whole CDR3 reads CASRGGAMNTEAFF.

This clone has ten or more counts. The read ends 3 residues before the CDR3 terminus; that terminus is restored from the germline J gene. The J gene is TRBJ1-1, the V gene TRBV29-1; no definite D call. This CDR3 spans 13 amino acids. Germline-derived CDR1 and CDR2 are SQVTM and ANQGSEA. Trimming took off 4 bases at V and 4 bases at J, with 13 bases between the two ends. This CDR3 is CSVGDLEGTEAFF. Incomplete CDR3 DNA: TGCAGCGTTGGCGACCTGGAGGGCACTGAA.

This clone was seen at least ten times. CDR3 bases read: TGTGCCAGCAGCATGGAGACAGTGGATGGC. Protein: CASSMETVDG. The whole CDR3 protein is CASSMETVDGYTF. The chain recombines TRBV12-3 or TRBV12-4 with TRBJ1-2; a possible D gene is TRBD1 (5 bases). The CDR3 goes on 3 residues after the read ends, and that part is filled in from the germline J gene. The CDR3 length is 13 residues. Trimming took off 6 bases at V and 6 bases at J, with 14 bases between the two ends.

This clone appeared many times. The read is 3 residues too short to cover the CDR3 end, so that end is filled in from the germline J gene. The chain recombines TRBV19 with TRBJ1-1; 9 bases agree with TRBD1. Germline-derived CDR1 and CDR2 are LNHDA and SQIVND (reference sequence). The junction had 11 bases not matched to a gene; V was cut back by 6 bases and J by 6 bases. The CDR3 totals 15 residues. The CDR3 sequence: CASSTPGTGKAEAFF. Incomplete CDR3 DNA: TGTGCCAGTAGCACGCCTGGGACAGGGAAGGCTGAA.

This clone was seen many times. The read terminates 3 residues ahead of where the CDR3 ends, so the germline J gene completes it. The chain couples TRBV30 to TRBJ2-2, with D tentatively TRBD1 (5 bases). V lost 4 bases to trimming and J lost 0 bases, with 15 bases between them. The germline gives CDR1 GTSNPN, CDR2 SVGIG (reference sequence). The CDR3 covers 16 residues. The DNA read from the CDR3 is TGTGCCTGGACCGTGTACTCCAGGGCGAACACCGGGGAG. It translates to CAWTVYSRANTGE. The whole CDR3 region reads CAWTVYSRANTGELFF.

In its sample, this clone was seen many times. The missing CDR3 end, 3 residues past where the read stops, is filled in from the germline J gene. The V gene is TRBV7-2, the J gene TRBJ1-5; 10 bases match TRBD1. This CDR3 has 15 amino acids. The germline V gene has CDR1 SGHTA and CDR2 FQGNSA. Germline trimming cut 1 base from V and 6 bases from J; bases unmatched to any gene: 3. This CDR3 is CASSLGQGAFQPQHF. CDR3 DNA (partial): TGTGCCAGCAGCTTAGGACAGGGGGCTTTTCAGCCC. Full variable domain (rest looked up from reference TRBV7-2 and TRBJ1-5): GAGVSQSPSNKVTEKGKDVELRCDPISGHTALYWYRQSLGQGLEFLIYFQGNSAPDKSGLPSDRFSAERTGGSVSTLTIQRTQQEDSAVYLCASSLGQGAFQPQHFGDGTRLSIL.

This clone was found many times. The sequenced fragment ends 3 residues before the CDR3 boundary, so the rest is inferred from the germline J gene. The chain joins TRBV28 to TRBJ1-5; D remains ambiguous. Deletions cut 8 bases from V and 6 bases from J, with 20 bases between. CDR1 and CDR2 (germline): MDHEN, SYDVKM. The CDR3 has 15 amino acids. The CDR3 sequence is CASQPGRPTAQPQHF. CDR3 DNA, as far as it was read: TGTGCCAGCCAACCCGGCAGGCCTACAGCTCAGCCC.

In this sample, this clone turned up many times. The read stops 3 residues short of the end of the CDR3; the missing end is completed from the germline J gene. This rearrangement joins TRBV4-1 to TRBJ2-1; D might be TRBD1 (6 bases). Trimming shortened V by 3 bases and J by 6 bases, and 12 bases separated the two germline ends. Germline V lookup: CDR1 MGHRA, CDR2 YSYEKL. The CDR3 is 14 amino acids. Here the CDR3 reads CASSHLGQTNEQFF. The sequenced CDR3 bases are TGCGCCAGCAGCCACCTAGGACAGACCAATGAG.

This clone was observed many times. Coverage ceases 3 residues before the CDR3 finishes, and the germline J gene fills in the end. The chain carries TRBV2 and TRBJ1-1; D possibly corresponds to TRBD1 (6 bases). Per the germline V gene, CDR1 is SNHLY and CDR2 is FYNNEI. The CDR3 loop spans 18 amino acids. V was pared by 7 bases and J by 1 base, with 25 bases between. Incomplete CDR3 DNA: TGTGCCAGCACTTCATACCCTCCCGGGGGGCTTGGGAACACTGAA. Its protein is CASTSYPPGGLGNTE. In full, the CDR3 reads CASTSYPPGGLGNTEAFF.

For this clone: The observed sequence ends 3 residues before the CDR3 terminus, with the missing tail filled in from the germline J gene. The chain links TRBV2 to TRBJ1-2; D unresolved. The CDR3 is 13 amino acids. Deletions cut 6 bases from V and 3 bases from J, with 11 bases between. In germline, CDR1 is SNHLY, CDR2 FYNNEI. This CDR3 reads CASRDTDYYGYTF. The sequenced CDR3 bases are TGTGCCAGCAGGGATACAGATTACTATGGC.

In this sample, this clone turned up many times. The DNA ends 3 residues before the CDR3 does, and the rest of the CDR3 is filled in from the germline J gene. The V call is TRBV5-1, the J call TRBJ2-7; 10 nucleotides match TRBD1. The V segment lost 5 bases and the J segment 1 base; nucleotides outside the gene matches: 3. CDR3 length equals 14 residues. The V gene's germline CDR1 is SGHRS and CDR2 YFSETQ. CDR3 in amino acids: CASRPGQGSYEQYF. CDR3 DNA, as far as it was read: TGCGCCAGCAGACCGGGACAGGGGTCCTACGAG.

In this sample, this clone turned up many times. Read coverage stops 3 residues before the CDR3 terminus; the germline J gene supplies the remainder. The chain couples TRBV20-1 to TRBJ2-4; 10 nucleotides agree with TRBD2. Germline CDR1 reads DFQATT; CDR2 reads SNEGSKA (reference sequence). The CDR3 loop spans 16 amino acids. V lost 1 base, J lost 5 bases, and 8 bases stayed unmatched. The CDR3 DNA, read in part, is TGCAGTGCTAGAGTGGGACTAGCGACCGCCGAAAACATT. Translating it yields CSARVGLATAENI. The entire CDR3 protein reads CSARVGLATAENIQYF.

This clone was picked up many times. Sequencing ends 3 residues short of the CDR3 end; the germline J gene provides the rest. The rearrangement links TRBV6-2 or TRBV6-3 to TRBJ2-5; D gene unclear. The germline V and J ends were trimmed by 2 bases and 3 bases, with 4 bases remaining between them. CDR3 size: 12 residues. From germline, CDR1 is MNHEY and CDR2 SVGEGT. The CDR3 is CASSYREETQYF. Partial CDR3 DNA: TGTGCCAGCAGTTACAGGGAAGAGACC.

This clone came up many times. The read ends 3 residues early relative to the CDR3; the germline J gene fills the gap. The J gene is TRBJ1-6, the V gene TRBV30; 10 nucleotides match TRBD1. Germline CDR1 is GTSNPN and CDR2 is SVGIG (reference sequence). The CDR3 runs 13 residues. J lost 9 bases, V lost 3 bases, and 2 bases had no gene match. The sequenced part of the CDR3 DNA is TGTGCCTGGAGCGGGACAGGGGCTTCACCC. Amino acids: CAWSGTGASP. The whole CDR3 is CAWSGTGASPLHF.

The sample holds a few counts of this clone. The observed sequence ends 3 residues before the CDR3 terminus, with the missing tail filled in from the germline J gene. The chain is built from TRBV5-1 and TRBJ2-1, with 8 bases aligning to TRBD1. Germline values: CDR1 SGHRS, CDR2 YFSETQ. This CDR3 contains 19 residues. Unmatched junction bases numbered 12, after V lost 0 bases and J lost 1 base. CDR3 sequence reads: CASSLVGGQDGGSYNEQFF. Partial CDR3 DNA: TGCGCCAGCAGCTTGGTAGGGGGACAGGATGGGGGTTCCTACAATGAG. The entire variable domain, with the rest obtained from reference TRBV5-1 and TRBJ2-1, is as follows: KAGVTQTPRYLIKTRGQQVTLSCSPISGHRSVSWYQQTPGQGLQFLFEYFSETQRNKGNFPGRFSGRQFSNSRSEMNVSTLELGDSALYLCASSLVGGQDGGSYNEQFFGPGTRLTVL.

This clone showed up many times. The read is 3 residues too short to cover the CDR3 end, so that end is filled in from the germline J gene. The chain has TRBV20-1 and TRBJ1-1, with a tentative D call TRBD1 (6 bases). The V end lost 6 bases, the J end lost 4 bases, and 15 bases lay between the germline ends. CDR1 and CDR2 from the germline V gene are DFQATT and SNEGSKA (reference sequence). This CDR3 is built from 13 residues. CDR3 residues: CSAPRGEGTEAFF. CDR3 DNA, as far as it was read: TGCAGTGCACCCAGGGGAGAAGGCACTGAA.